This T cell receptor (beta chain) originates from a study of cytomegalovirus exposure and HLA in healthy donors. V lost 5 bases to trimming and J lost 4 bases, with 12 bases between them. The CDR3 spans 14 residues. CDR1 and CDR2 from the germline V gene are LNHDA and SQIVND (reference sequence). The donors were in the approximately 130-subject validation cohort; that cohort was separate from the roughly 700-subject first cohort. Findings and limits, study-wide: Reports credit the classifier with highly specific, highly sensitive diagnosis of cytomegalovirus status.

Comments on this clone: Its target is unknown.

Repertoires were generated with immunoSEQ multiplex PCR, while TCRdb's copy carries only in-frame clones and drops some. This sample has 47,000 or so clones, with around 91% found just once. The TCR sequence derives from a young man in good health and CMV-seronegative. What was sequenced was PBMCs. This chain links TRBV19 with TRBJ1-5; D gene uncertain. DNA for the CDR3: TGTGCCAGTAGTCACCGGGTTCCAAATCAGCCCCAGCATTTT. This sequence encodes CASSHRVPNQPQHF. The whole variable domain, remainder taken from reference TRBV19 and TRBJ1-5, is DGGITQSPKYLFRKEGQNVTLSCEQNLNHDAMYWYRQDPGQGLRLIYYSQIVNDFQKGDIAEGYSVSREKKESFPLTVTSAQKNPTAFYLCASSHRVPNQPQHFGDGTRLSIL.